This TCR beta chain was identified during a study of cytomegalovirus exposure and HLA in healthy donors. 60 Vbeta and 13 Jbeta primers were used in PCR. This table comes from immunoSEQ multiplex PCR, and its TCRdb copy is limited to in-frame clones, with some not included. The profile shows around 130,000 clones, more than 8% of them singletons. Study-level points and caveats: Across donors, most TCRs were seen rarely, yet some public ones were widespread. One variant, a missense change in DCLRE1C, was linked in a later analysis to TCR beta V- and J-gene trimming. Highest at DRB1 and lowest at HLA-C, TCR association rates differed among HLA loci in a later analysis. Altogether, some 170 TCR beta chains were recorded as cytomegalovirus-associated.

Germline V lookup: CDR1 SNHLY, CDR2 FYNNEI. The CDR3 consists of 14 residues. J lost 3 bases, V lost 5 bases, and 7 bases had no gene match. This clone was observed a handful of times. Its target is not known. The origin of this receptor is a man in his forties in good health and CMV-seronegative. The rearrangement links TRBV2 to TRBJ2-7, with TRBD2 matching 7 bases. Sequenced sample: PBMCs. The CDR3 region is CASSSGTIIYEQYF. DNA for the CDR3: TGTGCCAGCAGTTCCGGGACTATAATCTACGAGCAGTACTTC.